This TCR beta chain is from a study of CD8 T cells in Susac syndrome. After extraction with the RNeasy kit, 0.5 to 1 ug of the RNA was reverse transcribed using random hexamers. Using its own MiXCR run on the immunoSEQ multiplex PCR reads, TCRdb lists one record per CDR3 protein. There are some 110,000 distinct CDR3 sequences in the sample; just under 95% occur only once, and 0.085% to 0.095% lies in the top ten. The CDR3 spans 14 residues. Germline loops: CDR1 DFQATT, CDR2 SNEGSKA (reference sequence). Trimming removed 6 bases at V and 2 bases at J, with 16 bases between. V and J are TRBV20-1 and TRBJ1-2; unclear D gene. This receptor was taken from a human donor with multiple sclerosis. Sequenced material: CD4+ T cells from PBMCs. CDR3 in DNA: TGCAGTGCCCCGCTCTCCGGGTACAACTATGGCTACACCTTC. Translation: CSAPLSGYNYGYTF.